This TCR beta chain was recorded in a study of glioma-infiltrating T cells after dendritic cell vaccination (dated by TCRdb to the mid-2010s). Regarding the study in general: Of the approximately 15 glioblastoma patients in the cohort, all drawn from Phase I and II dendritic cell vaccination trials, 9 were newly diagnosed and 6 had recurrent disease. TCR sequencing metrics, including TIL content and tumor-blood repertoire overlap, were correlated with survival after dendritic cell vaccination. In glioblastoma patients vaccinated with dendritic cells, deep sequencing of TCR beta CDR3 regions served to measure the amount of tumor-infiltrating lymphocytes and to compare repertoires between tumor and blood. Between the early 2000s and the early 2010s, the patients were given dendritic cell vaccination pulsed with autologous tumor lysate. Patients received three intradermal dendritic cell vaccine injections at biweekly intervals in the arm below the axilla. The vaccine consisted of monocyte-derived dendritic cells cultured less than nine days with IL-4 and GM-CSF, then pulsed overnight with autologous tumor lysate. The paper as a whole reports these results and caveats: No direct relationship between TCR clonality and survival was found, suggesting that a diverse polyclonal response may matter. The cohort was small and heterogeneous, few patients had complete blood and tumor sets, and even fewer had initial-recurrent tumor pairs. The TCR overlap response model with three groups was called speculative and said to need prospective validation. After dendritic cell vaccination, a higher estimated pretreatment TIL content predicted longer time to progression and overall survival.

Note on this clone: It lacks a known antigen. Per-base qualities were not stored, and no clone one base away is much larger.

Selection of patients required sufficient residual fresh-frozen tumor tissue and over two years of available survival data. None of the glioblastoma patients carried an isocitrate dehydrogenase mutation, although molecular status otherwise varied. PBMC collection took place before vaccination, two weeks after the third vaccination, and at tumor progression if progression occurred. The Qiagen DNeasy Blood extraction Kit was used for extraction of genomic DNA. Sequences SNHLY (CDR1) and FYNNEI (CDR2) are obtained from the germline V gene. Trimming at the junction amounts to 9 bases on V and 1 base on J, and the germline ends lie 20 bases apart. The CDR3, from cysteine to phenylalanine, totals 16 residues. The kept DNA is CDR3 alone, 48 bases in frame from the first base. Using the immunoSEQ assay, TCRB CDR3 regions were amplified from 1.5 to 2 micrograms of genomic DNA, or from all available DNA when less than that was on hand. Multiplex PCR used 60 forward primers for TCR V beta segments and 13 reverse primers for J beta segments. To estimate reads per starting template, synthetic control templates were spiked into each sample at limiting dilution. The Illumina HiSeq System generated sequencing reads of 87 bp. The authors' analysis ran thus. PCR and sequencing errors were removed by a nearest neighbor algorithm that merged closely related sequences. TCR overlap was measured as the percentage of unique tumor TCR beta sequences also present in the same patient's peripheral blood. The table comes from immuneACCESS by way of TCRdb, which keeps in-frame sequences with V and J called. Part of the clones is missing from these tables; in studies checked, under half for an unresolved V gene and the rest for unknown reasons. That table supplies the V and J calls and clone size; D and trimming were determined from the DNA. The sample table contains tens of thousands of clones; only one count was recorded for 85% of them. The leading ten clones occupy 2.5% to 3% of the sample.

This receptor was identified in a human donor with glioblastoma. The source material was blood, sampled before dendritic cell vaccination. The chain is assembled from TRBV2 and TRBJ2-3, with a tentative D gene TRBD2 over 6 matching bases. The nucleotides read TGTGCCAGTTCCGTGACCGGGGGACTGCGCACAGATACGCAGTATTTT. This sequence encodes CASSVTGGLRTDTQYF.